The clone carrying this T cell receptor beta chain occurred once. As yet, its antigen is unknown. The record originates from a study of T cell responses to AZD1222 COVID-19 vaccine. Study-wide results and limits: Spike-specific TCR breadth and depth went up after people got two AZD1222 doses.

The CDR3 length is 15 residues. The V gene's germline CDR1 is LGHDT and CDR2 YNNKEL (reference sequence). Germline trimming cut 4 bases from V and 2 bases from J; bases unmatched to any gene: 6. TCRdb's table, derived via immunoSEQ multiplex PCR, lists solely in-frame clones and lacks some. Of more than 110,000 clones in the sample, 92% are singletons; the top ten hold about 3%. Sequences were derived from peripheral blood, sampled on day 0 of AZD1222 vaccination. The chain couples TRBV3-1 (or the pseudogene TRBV3-2) to TRBJ2-7; TRBD2 aligns across 9 bases. The receptor was derived from an adult in good health. Written as DNA, the CDR3 is TGTGCCAGCAGCCCAAAAGCTAGCGGGACCTACGAGCAGTACTTC. It is translated as CASSPKASGTYEQYF.